Presented here are 14 T cell receptor beta chains from one specimen sequenced in a study of blood T cell repertoires in COVID-19. The protocol was immunoSEQ multiplex PCR, while the TCRdb copy is restricted to in-frame clones and leaves out a portion. The table shows about 94,000 clones, with 80% occurring only once. Sequenced input: peripheral blood. The receptor source for this set is a human donor in a cohort sampled during active COVID-19.

J is TRBJ1-2 and V is TRBV5-1; TRBD1 matches 7 bases. J gave up 8 bases and V 2 bases, and 6 bases lay outside the gene matches. In germline, CDR1 is SGHRS, CDR2 YFSETQ. The CDR3 spans 13 residues. CDR3 in DNA: TGCGCCAGCAGCTTACAGGGGTTCGACGGCTACACCTTC. It specifies CASSLQGFDGYTF.

This clone was detected only a few times. The J gene is TRBJ2-7, the V gene TRBV7-6; D perhaps matches TRBD1 (5 bases). CDR1 is SGHVS and CDR2 is FNYEAQ in the germline V gene. Trimming removed 5 bases at V and 1 base at J, with 12 bases between. The CDR3 covers 14 residues. The chain's CDR3 is CASSLNGQSYEQYF. The CDR3 bases are TGTGCCAGCAGCCTGAACGGACAATCCTACGAGCAGTACTTC.

V is TRBV19 and J is TRBJ2-5, with 9 positions matching TRBD2. V shed 6 bases, J shed 4 bases, and the junction held 9 bases outside the gene matches. This CDR3 has 15 amino acids. Germline loops: CDR1 LNHDA, CDR2 SQIVND (reference sequence). For the CDR3, the DNA is TGTGCCAGTAGCCCTAGCGGGACATTTTCAGAGACCCAGTACTTC. Protein product: CASSPSGTFSETQYF. The variable domain in full, with the rest retrieved from reference TRBV19 and TRBJ2-5, is DGGITQSPKYLFRKEGQNVTLSCEQNLNHDAMYWYRQDPGQGLRLIYYSQIVNDFQKGDIAEGYSVSREKKESFPLTVTSAQKNPTAFYLCASSPSGTFSETQYFGPGTRLLVL.

The chain combines TRBV19 with TRBJ1-2; D gene unclear. Germline V CDR1 and CDR2: LNHDA, SQIVND (reference sequence). The CDR3 runs to 14 residues. V was clipped by 2 bases and J by 8 bases, with 15 bases between them. The CDR3 reads CASSIKGPTGGYTF. For the CDR3, the DNA is TGTGCCAGTAGTATAAAAGGGCCAACGGGAGGCTACACCTTC.

This chain links TRBV18 with TRBJ1-1; TRBD1 agrees at 9 bases. The CDR3 is made up of 16 amino acids. The J segment lost 8 bases and the V segment lost 9 bases, leaving 19 bases of the junction unmatched. The germline V gene encodes CDR1 KGHSH and CDR2 LQKENI. The CDR3: CASRGNTGGGIAEAFF. CDR3 in DNA: TGTGCCAGTCGGGGGAATACAGGGGGCGGAATTGCCGAAGCTTTCTTT. Supplemented by reference TRBV18 and TRBJ1-1, the full variable domain reads NAGVMQNPRHLVRRRGQEARLRCSPMKGHSHVYWYRQLPEEGLKFMVYLQKENIIDESGMPKERFSAEFPKEGPSILRIQQVVRGDSAAYFCASRGNTGGGIAEAFFGQGTRLTVV.

This rearrangement joins TRBV29-1 to TRBJ1-2, with a weak D call TRBD1 (6 bases). This CDR3 contains 14 residues. The germline CDR1 and CDR2 sequences are SQVTM and ANQGSEA. Deletions cut 6 bases from V and 2 bases from J, with 16 bases between. This CDR3 is CSVARTAQNYGYTF. CDR3 coding DNA: TGCAGCGTCGCCAGGACAGCTCAAAACTATGGCTACACCTTC.

The chain is built from TRBV5-1 and TRBJ1-2; TRBD1 aligns across 7 bases. Looked up from germline, CDR1 is SGHRS and CDR2 is YFSETQ. Losses at the gene ends were 0 bases for V and 6 bases for J; bases not matched to a gene: 11. CDR3 length equals 16 residues. CDR3 in amino acids: CASSLASWQGGNGYTF. CDR3 DNA: TGCGCCAGCAGCTTGGCCTCTTGGCAGGGGGGAAATGGCTACACCTTC.

This chain uses TRBV3-1 (or the pseudogene TRBV3-2) with TRBJ2-6; 7 positions agree with TRBD1. The CDR3 is 20 residues long. Germline CDR1 reads LGHDT; CDR2 reads YNNKEL (reference sequence). The J segment lost 1 base and the V segment lost 3 bases, leaving 15 bases of the junction unmatched. The chain's CDR3 is CASSQSTLTGLGSGANVLTF. For the CDR3, the DNA is TGTGCCAGCAGCCAGTCTACTTTGACAGGGCTGGGGTCTGGGGCCAACGTCCTGACTTTC.

The CDR3 region has the DNA TGTGCCATCAGCACTAGCGGGAGTAGCACAGATACGCAGTATTTT. It encodes CAISTSGSSTDTQYF. The chain uses TRBV10-3 and TRBJ2-3; 11 positions match TRBD2. This CDR3 has 15 residues. Germline loops: CDR1 ENHRY, CDR2 SYGVKD. V lost 6 bases to trimming and J lost 0 bases; unmatched junction nucleotides: 2.

This rearrangement joins TRBV9 to TRBJ1-2, with D uncertain. There are 15 residues in the CDR3. Per the germline V gene, CDR1 is SGDLS and CDR2 is YYNGEE. V was pared by 4 bases and J by 8 bases, with 21 bases between. The DNA of the CDR3 is TGTGCCAGCAGCTCTAACCCTCTAGCGACGCAAGGCTACACCTTC. Translating it yields CASSSNPLATQGYTF.

This chain connects TRBV27 to TRBJ1-1, with 7 bases lining up with TRBD1. Germline CDR1 reads MNHEY; CDR2 reads SMNVEV (reference sequence). The CDR3 is made up of 14 amino acids. J was trimmed by 5 bases and V by 1 base; bases with no gene match: 4. The CDR3 protein is CASSLLQGRTEAFF. CDR3 coding DNA: TGTGCCAGCAGTTTATTACAGGGGAGGACTGAAGCTTTCTTT.

The V call is TRBV19, the J call TRBJ1-2; D not resolved. Looked up from germline, CDR1 is LNHDA and CDR2 is SQIVND (reference sequence). V lost 6 bases, J lost 0 bases, and 8 bases lay in between. The CDR3 consists of 13 residues. The CDR3 DNA reads TGTGCCAGTAGGTCGCAGGCTAACTATGGCTACACCTTC. Translating gives CASRSQANYGYTF. Full variable domain (outside the CDR3, taken from reference TRBV19 and TRBJ1-2): DGGITQSPKYLFRKEGQNVTLSCEQNLNHDAMYWYRQDPGQGLRLIYYSQIVNDFQKGDIAEGYSVSREKKESFPLTVTSAQKNPTAFYLCASRSQANYGYTFGSGTRLTVV.

The gene calls are TRBV5-1 and TRBJ2-7; the D gene is possibly TRBD2 (5 bases). Looked up from germline, CDR1 is SGHRS and CDR2 is YFSETQ. V was pared by 4 bases and J by 2 bases, with 16 bases between. The CDR3 sequence is 15 residues long. The DNA for the CDR3 is TGCGCCAGCAGCCTCGACGCGTCGACTACCTACGAGCAGTACTTC. Translation: CASSLDASTTYEQYF.

The V gene is TRBV19, the J gene TRBJ2-7; TRBD2 aligns across 12 bases. Per germline, CDR1 LNHDA and CDR2 SQIVND (reference sequence). This CDR3 contains 16 residues. Trimming cost V 3 bases and J 5 bases; bases outside gene matches: 8. The CDR3 nucleotides read TGTGCCAGTAGTATTCCCCGACTAGCGGGAGTTCACGAGCAGTACTTC. It encodes CASSIPRLAGVHEQYF.